Following are 22 T cell receptor beta chains from one sample sequenced in a study of regulatory T cells in long-lasting Graves disease. iRepertoire HTBI primers and Arm-PCR of CDR3 regions built TCR beta libraries. TCRdb fed the multiplex PCR reads into MiXCR, producing one record per CDR3 protein. The table includes more than 350,000 distinct CDR3 sequences, over 20% detected once. Sample time point: persistent/refractory GD, antithyroid drugs over 5 years with positive TRAb. Preparation of the TCR library used RNA extracted from PBMCs. This specimen consisted of peripheral blood mononuclear cells (PBMCs), obtained when the disease was refractory, from a patient treated with antithyroid drugs. These receptors were collected from a female donor with Graves disease.

In its sample, this clonotype was seen many times. The chain has TRBV6-5 and TRBJ1-2; D is possibly TRBD1 (5 bases). Germline values: CDR1 MNHEY, CDR2 SVGAGI. CDR3 size: 15 residues. The V gene lost 0 bases and the J gene lost 4 bases, with 12 bases spanning the gap. In DNA form, the CDR3 reads TGTGCCAGCAGTTACTCACAGGAACCTTCCTATGGCTACACCTTC. Protein product: CASSYSQEPSYGYTF.

A few counts support this clonotype. The V call is TRBV30, the J call TRBJ2-7; D is unresolved. CDR1 is GTSNPN and CDR2 is SVGIG in the germline V gene (reference sequence). CDR3 length: 12 amino acids. V was clipped by 1 base and J by 2 bases, with 6 bases between them. CDR3 DNA: TGTGCCTGGAGTGACTTCACCTACGAGCAGTACTTC. This sequence encodes CAWSDFTYEQYF.

The chain joins TRBV7-9 to TRBJ2-7; D is ambiguous. Germline CDR1 is SEHNR and CDR2 is FQNEAQ (reference sequence). V was trimmed by 4 bases and J by 3 bases, leaving 16 bases between them. CDR3 size: 15 residues. The DNA for the CDR3 is TGTGCCAGCAGCTCCCGGACGGATTCCAGCTACGAGCAGTACTTC. It is translated as CASSSRTDSSYEQYF.

Only a few counts were recorded for this clonotype. The V gene is TRBV18, the J gene TRBJ2-5; D possibly corresponds to TRBD2 (6 bases). V shed 3 bases and J shed 3 bases, with 14 bases lying between them. This CDR3 comprises 15 residues. Germline assignment: CDR1 KGHSH and CDR2 LQKENI. The CDR3 loop reads CASSPPSGLKETQYF. CDR3 nucleotide sequence: TGTGCCAGCTCACCGCCCTCGGGACTCAAAGAGACCCAGTACTTC.

This clonotype has ten or more counts. The J gene is TRBJ1-1, the V gene TRBV2, with TRBD1 as a possible D gene (5 bases). Germline V CDR1 and CDR2: SNHLY, FYNNEI. The CDR3 spans 14 residues. Trimming stripped 3 bases from V and 1 base from J, with 9 bases between. The CDR3 sequence: CASSDETENTEAFF. CDR3 bases: TGTGCCAGCAGTGACGAGACAGAGAACACTGAAGCTTTCTTT. The full variable domain, in which reference TRBV2 and TRBJ1-1 provide the parts outside the CDR3, is EPEVTQTPSHQVTQMGQEVILRCVPISNHLYFYWYRQILGQKVEFLVSFYNNEISEKSEIFDDQFSVERPDGSNFTLKIRSTKLEDSAMYFCASSDETENTEAFFGQGTRLTVV.

This clonotype has ten or more counts. The rearrangement uses TRBV27 and TRBJ1-2; weak D call: TRBD1 (5 bases). Germline lookup yields CDR1 MNHEY and CDR2 SMNVEV (reference sequence). Trimming cost V 5 bases and J 8 bases, with 24 bases left between them. The CDR3 contains 16 residues. This chain's CDR3 is CASSPNPGTRLGGYTF. The CDR3 DNA reads as TGTGCCAGCAGTCCAAACCCCGGGACCCGCTTAGGAGGCTACACCTTC.

This clonotype was seen a few times. V is TRBV9 and J is TRBJ2-7; 12 nucleotides line up with TRBD2. Unmatched junction bases numbered 0, after V lost 3 bases and J lost 2 bases. From germline, CDR1 is SGDLS and CDR2 YYNGEE. The CDR3 spans 14 residues. As DNA, the CDR3 is TGTGCCAGCAGCGCTAGCGGGAGGGCCTACGAGCAGTACTTC. Protein: CASSASGRAYEQYF.

The chain carries TRBV20-1 and TRBJ2-1; 9 bases agree with TRBD1. This CDR3 is built from 13 residues. CDR1 is DFQATT and CDR2 is SNEGSKA in the germline V gene (reference sequence). J was trimmed by 8 bases and V by 5 bases; bases with no gene match: 7. CDR3: CSAYRGPGDEQFF. For the CDR3, the DNA is TGCAGTGCTTACAGGGGGCCGGGCGATGAGCAGTTCTTC.

The gene calls are TRBV27 and TRBJ2-2; maybe TRBD2 (6 bases). Trimming pared 2 bases from V and 4 bases from J, leaving 17 bases between. The germline V gene encodes CDR1 MNHEY and CDR2 SMNVEV (reference sequence). The CDR3 is made up of 17 amino acids. CDR3 sequence (DNA): TGTGCCAGCAGTTTAGGGGCCGGGATCGGGGGCACCGGGGAGCTGTTTTTT. It translates to CASSLGAGIGGTGELFF.

V usage is TRBV7-3 and J usage is TRBJ2-2, with 9 bases aligning to TRBD2. The CDR3 has 14 amino acids. Unmatched junction bases numbered 3, after V lost 5 bases and J lost 5 bases. The V gene's germline CDR1 is SGHTA and CDR2 FQGTGA. The CDR3 loop is CASSTAGGTGELFF. The CDR3 DNA reads as TGTGCCAGCAGCACCGCGGGAGGGACCGGGGAGCTGTTTTTT. The full variable domain, in which reference TRBV7-3 and TRBJ2-2 provide the parts outside the CDR3, is GAGVSQTPSNKVTEKGKYVELRCDPISGHTALYWYRQSLGQGPEFLIYFQGTGAADDSGLPNDRFFAVRPEGSVSTLKIQRTERGDSAVYLCASSTAGGTGELFFGEGSRLTVL.

This clonotype was counted a few times. V usage is TRBV27 and J usage is TRBJ2-7, with D maybe TRBD1 (6 bases). The germline gives CDR1 MNHEY, CDR2 SMNVEV (reference sequence). V was trimmed by 6 bases and J by 6 bases, leaving 18 bases between them. This CDR3 has 14 amino acids. The CDR3 DNA reads as TGTGCCAGCAGGCCCACAGGGCTTGATCTCGAGCAGTACTTC. Translated: CASRPTGLDLEQYF.

The chain is built from TRBV7-9 and TRBJ1-5, with a tentative D call TRBD1 (5 bases). The CDR3 is 15 amino acids. From germline, CDR1 is SEHNR and CDR2 FQNEAQ (reference sequence). V was clipped by 5 bases and J by 4 bases, with 15 bases between them. The CDR3 sequence: CASSPGISPNQPQHF. DNA for the CDR3: TGTGCCAGCAGCCCAGGGATTTCCCCTAATCAGCCCCAGCATTTT.

This chain joins TRBV20-1 and TRBJ2-1; 12 nucleotides agree with TRBD2. J lost 10 bases, V lost 3 bases, and 16 bases had no gene match. This CDR3 has 17 residues. Germline V gene data show CDR1 as DFQATT and CDR2 as SNEGSKA (reference sequence). This CDR3 is CSASLLASGRAGPEQFF. In DNA form, the CDR3 reads TGCAGTGCTAGTTTGTTGGCTAGCGGGAGGGCCGGACCCGAGCAGTTCTTC.

This clonotype has at least ten counts. This sequence joins TRBV2 and TRBJ1-5; 12 positions agree with TRBD1. Looked up from germline, CDR1 is SNHLY and CDR2 is FYNNEI. The CDR3 has 19 amino acids. V lost 5 bases, J lost 0 bases, and 11 bases stayed unmatched. CDR3 amino acids: CASSSSRDRGLISNQPQHF. DNA of the CDR3: TGTGCCAGCAGTTCCTCCCGGGACAGGGGGCTTATTAGCAATCAGCCCCAGCATTTT.

This clonotype came up many times. The CDR3 reads CASSLDDDEQYF. The CDR3 DNA follows: TGTGCCAGCAGTTTAGATGACGACGAGCAGTACTTC. The J gene is TRBJ2-7, the V gene TRBV28, with D unclear. Between the trimmed V and J ends, which lost 2 bases and 5 bases, there was a span of 7 bases. There are 12 residues in the CDR3. Germline CDR1 MDHEN, CDR2 SYDVKM.

V usage is TRBV27 and J usage is TRBJ2-3; TRBD2 agrees at 9 bases. The J segment lost 5 bases and the V segment lost 11 bases, leaving 17 bases of the junction unmatched. From germline, CDR1 is MNHEY and CDR2 SMNVEV (reference sequence). The length of the CDR3 is 16 residues. CDR3: CAARRTSVPAKDTQYF. For the CDR3, the DNA is TGTGCCGCTCGGAGGACTAGCGTCCCCGCAAAAGATACGCAGTATTTT.

In regard to this clonotype: A much larger clone differs from this one at a single base, so this may be a read error. The CDR3 DNA sequence: TGTGCCAGCAGCGTAGGAGGGGGACACTCCTACGAGCAGTGCTTC. Its translation: CASSVGGGHSYEQCF. This rearrangement joins TRBV9 to TRBJ2-7, with TRBD1 as a possible D gene (6 bases). There are 15 residues in the CDR3. The germline gives CDR1 SGDLS, CDR2 YYNGEE.

As for this clonotype: At one end the junction does not follow the germline gene, possibly because of a read error. This sequence joins TRBV20-1 and TRBJ1-6; D ambiguous. Germline loops: CDR1 DFQATT, CDR2 SNEGSKA (reference sequence). The CDR3 runs to 14 residues. As DNA, the CDR3 is TGCAGTGCTAGGGGTAGCTCCTATAATCCACCCCTCCACTTT. This sequence encodes CSARGSSYNPPLHF.

This clonotype was seen ten or more times. This chain connects TRBV12-3 or TRBV12-4 to TRBJ1-6; D might be TRBD1 (5 bases). Trimming left V 3 bases short and J 10 bases short, with 16 bases between. This CDR3 contains 15 residues. CDR3 loop: CASSFRQGLNSPLHF. CDR3 bases: TGTGCCAGCAGTTTTCGCCAGGGTTTAAACTCACCCCTCCACTTT.

This clonotype appeared a single time. This chain connects TRBV20-1 to TRBJ2-2; 8 nucleotides match TRBD2. V was clipped by 3 bases and J by 4 bases; unmatched bases: 4. This CDR3 is 14 amino acids long. The germline gives CDR1 DFQATT, CDR2 SNEGSKA (reference sequence). CDR3 bases: TGCAGTGCTAGGGAAAGCGGGAGCACCGGGGAGCTGTTTTTT. This sequence encodes CSARESGSTGELFF.

The rearrangement joins TRBV6-2 or TRBV6-3 to TRBJ2-1; D is perhaps TRBD1 or TRBD2 (6 bases each). This CDR3 spans 13 amino acids. CDR1 is MNHEY, CDR2 SVGEGT, per germline. Trimming took off 8 bases at V and 6 bases at J, with 14 bases between the two ends. The CDR3 protein is CASGPSGANEQFF. CDR3 DNA: TGTGCCAGCGGCCCCTCGGGGGCCAATGAGCAGTTCTTC.

This clonotype was counted only a few times. V is TRBV24-1 and J is TRBJ2-7; D is undetermined. CDR3 length: 12 amino acids. V was trimmed by 6 bases and J by 6 bases, leaving 11 bases between them. Germline V CDR1 and CDR2: KGHDR, SFDVKD. The CDR3 protein is CATSPNGREQYF. The DNA of the CDR3 is TGTGCCACCAGTCCTAACGGGCGCGAGCAGTACTTC.